This T cell receptor beta chain is from a study of radiation and T cells in renal cell carcinoma (TCRdb year 2020). Regarding the study in general: The samples were drawn from a clinical trial, where primary renal cell carcinomas were treated with 15 Gy of stereotactic body radiation therapy and then removed by nephrectomy 4 weeks afterward. TCR beta sequencing covered some 55 samples in total, comprising roughly 26 tumors and approximately 27 peripheral blood samples. Across all 50 or so samples, 4,016,671 unique CDR3 nucleotide sequences encoding around 2.8 million unique CDR3 amino acid sequences were identified.

General conclusions and limits of the study: Because pretreatment tumor biopsies were not available, the baseline intratumoral presence of clonotypes could not be determined. Effects of radiation dose or scheduling on the TCR repertoire could not be addressed with the single-armed trial design. Top tumor clonotypes rose in blood from baseline to 2 weeks post-radiation, then contracted by 4 weeks, suggesting transient expansion of tumor-resident clones. Tracking of blood repertoire dynamics stopped at three to four weeks after treatment, with no follow-up past that point.

Counted from cysteine to phenylalanine, this CDR3 has 14 amino acids. Just CDR3 DNA is preserved here, 42 bases in frame from base 1. Cut back by 4 bases and 4 bases, the V and J ends lie 13 bases apart. The germline V gene sets CDR1 to MNHNS and CDR2 to SASEGT. Sample time point, as interpreted from the label and publication: blood 2 weeks post-SBRT. The treatment or condition label, read with the paper, signifies: 15 Gy SBRT to primary tumor, nephrectomy 4 weeks later. To follow tumor-enriched clonotypes, serial peripheral blood was collected from radiation-treated patients at baseline and at 2 weeks and 4 weeks after SBRT. Renal cell carcinoma with clear cell pathology was present in all patients. The QIAamp DNA Blood Mini Kit (Qiagen) was used to prepare genomic DNA for TCR sequencing. The analyses included only samples that passed all quality control checks. With regard to this clone: Its antigen specificity is not known. No base qualities exist here, and no much larger clone lies one base off it.

Following the manufacturer's recommendations, the immunoSEQ kit was used to generate TCR beta libraries from genomic DNA. Library preparation used a first multiplex PCR with proprietary primers, then a second PCR adding unique barcodes, with bead cleanups after each round. A kit-provided positive control reaction and a negative control reaction were included in every sample batch. The final libraries were assessed on an Agilent 4200 TapeStation D1000 ScreenTape, pooled by volume, and quantified by qPCR. Sequencing was performed on an Illumina NextSeq500 using a MidOutput 150-cycle cartridge, with 156 Read1 cycles, 15 Index1 cycles, and the kit custom primers. The pooled library was loaded at around 1 pM with approximately 20% PhiX control spiked in. In the source study's methods: The vendor-processed data were analyzed in R, and a clonotype was defined as all T cells that share the same CDR3 nucleotide sequence. In the clone abundance analyses, frequencies were normalized to the 10,000 most abundant clones in each sample. Public T cell clones, averaging fewer than five per sample, were removed before analysis. A difference in abundance of at least 32-fold between compartments was used to define tumor-enriched and baseline blood-enriched clonotypes. Clonotypes expanded or contracted between blood time points were identified with a beta-binomial differential abundance model. Similarity between tumor and blood repertoires was quantified using the Baroni-Urbani and Buser coefficient, and groups were compared with two-tailed Wilcoxon tests in R. TCRdb holds this immuneACCESS table with in-frame rearrangements only. Some clones are missing; in checked studies, unresolved V genes explain under half, and the rest has no known cause. V and J calls and clone size are as listed in that table; D and trimming were resolved from the DNA. A total of 70,000 or so clones appear in this sample, 82% of them only once. Of the sample, 5.8% falls within the top ten clones.

The sample here was blood, taken from a patient whose treatment included radiotherapy and nephrectomy. Recombination linked TRBV6-1 to TRBJ1-2; no confident D gene assignment can be made. The receptor was derived from a man aged 55 to 69 with renal cell carcinoma. This receptor has the CDR3 CASSVKGTLYGYTF. The DNA sequence is as follows: TGTGCCAGCAGTGTGAAGGGTACTCTCTATGGCTACACCTTC.